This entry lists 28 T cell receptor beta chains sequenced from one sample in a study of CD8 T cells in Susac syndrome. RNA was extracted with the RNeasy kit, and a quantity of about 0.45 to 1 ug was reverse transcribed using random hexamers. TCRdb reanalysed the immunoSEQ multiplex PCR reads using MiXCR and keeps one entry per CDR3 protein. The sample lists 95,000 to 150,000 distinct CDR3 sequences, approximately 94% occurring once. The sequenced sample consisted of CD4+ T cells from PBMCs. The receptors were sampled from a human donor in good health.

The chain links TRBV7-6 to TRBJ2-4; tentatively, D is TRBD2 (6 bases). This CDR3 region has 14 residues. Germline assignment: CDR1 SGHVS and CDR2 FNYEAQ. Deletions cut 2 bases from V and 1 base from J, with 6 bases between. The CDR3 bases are TGTGCCAGCAGCTTACGGGGGGCCAAAAACATTCAGTACTTC. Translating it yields CASSLRGAKNIQYF.

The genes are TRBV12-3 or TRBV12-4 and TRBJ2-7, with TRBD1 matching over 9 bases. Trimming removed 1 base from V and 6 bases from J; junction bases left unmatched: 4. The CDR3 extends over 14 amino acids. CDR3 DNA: TGTGCCAGCAGTTTAGAAGGACAGGGGAGCGAGCAGTACTTC. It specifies CASSLEGQGSEQYF.

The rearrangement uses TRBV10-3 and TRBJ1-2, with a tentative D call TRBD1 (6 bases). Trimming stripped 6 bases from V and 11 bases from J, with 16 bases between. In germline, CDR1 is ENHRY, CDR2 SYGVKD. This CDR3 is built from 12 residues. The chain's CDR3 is CAISPNREIYTF. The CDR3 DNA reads TGTGCCATCAGCCCGAACAGGGAAATATACACCTTC.

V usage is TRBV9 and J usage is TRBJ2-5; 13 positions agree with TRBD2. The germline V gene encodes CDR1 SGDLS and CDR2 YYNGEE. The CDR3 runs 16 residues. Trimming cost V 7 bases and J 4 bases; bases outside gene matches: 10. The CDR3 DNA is TGTGCCAGCTCTTCTGGGACTAGCGGGATCCCAGAGACCCAGTACTTC. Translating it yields CASSSGTSGIPETQYF.

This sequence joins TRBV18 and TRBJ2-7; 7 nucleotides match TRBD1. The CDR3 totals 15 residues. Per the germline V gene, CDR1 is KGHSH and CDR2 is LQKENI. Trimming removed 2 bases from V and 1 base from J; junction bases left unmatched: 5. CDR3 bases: TGTGCCAGCTCACCAAATAGGGGGCGGTCCTACGAGCAGTACTTC. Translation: CASSPNRGRSYEQYF.

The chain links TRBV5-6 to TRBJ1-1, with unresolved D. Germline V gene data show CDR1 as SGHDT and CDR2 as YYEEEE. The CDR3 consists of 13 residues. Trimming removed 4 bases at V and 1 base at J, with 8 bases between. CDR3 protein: CASSVDTNTEAFF. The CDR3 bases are TGTGCCAGCAGCGTTGACACGAACACTGAAGCTTTCTTT.

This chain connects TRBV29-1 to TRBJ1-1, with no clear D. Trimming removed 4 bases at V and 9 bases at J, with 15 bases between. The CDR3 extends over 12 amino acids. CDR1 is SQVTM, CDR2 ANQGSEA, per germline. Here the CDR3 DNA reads TGCAGCGTTGGGTTGGACGGGTTGAAAGCTTTCTTT. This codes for CSVGLDGLKAFF.

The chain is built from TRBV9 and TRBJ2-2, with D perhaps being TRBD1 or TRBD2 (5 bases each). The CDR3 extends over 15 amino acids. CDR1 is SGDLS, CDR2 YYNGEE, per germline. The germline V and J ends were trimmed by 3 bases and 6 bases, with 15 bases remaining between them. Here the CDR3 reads CASSAPGAIPGELFF. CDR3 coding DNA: TGTGCCAGCAGCGCCCCCGGGGCCATACCCGGGGAGCTGTTTTTT.

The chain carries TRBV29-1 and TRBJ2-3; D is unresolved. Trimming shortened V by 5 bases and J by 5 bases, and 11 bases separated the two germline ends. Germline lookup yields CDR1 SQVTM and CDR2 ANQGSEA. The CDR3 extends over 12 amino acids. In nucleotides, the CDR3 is TGCAGCGTTCGGTTAGTTGGAGATACGCAGTATTTT. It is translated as CSVRLVGDTQYF.

The CDR3 sequence is CASSFLTGTGSPLHF. The CDR3 bases are TGTGCCAGCAGCTTCCTGACAGGGACGGGGTCACCCCTCCACTTT. V is TRBV3-1 and J is TRBJ1-6, with TRBD1 identical over 7 bases. Germline V CDR1 and CDR2: LGHDT, YNNKEL (reference sequence). The CDR3 is 15 residues long. V gave up 5 bases and J gave up 10 bases; unmatched junction bases: 11.

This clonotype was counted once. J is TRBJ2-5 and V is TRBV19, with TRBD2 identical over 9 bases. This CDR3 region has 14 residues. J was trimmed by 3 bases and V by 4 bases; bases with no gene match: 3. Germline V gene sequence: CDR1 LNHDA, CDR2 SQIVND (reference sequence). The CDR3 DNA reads TGTGCCAGTAGTAAGTTAGCGGGAGAAGAGACCCAGTACTTC. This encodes CASSKLAGEETQYF.

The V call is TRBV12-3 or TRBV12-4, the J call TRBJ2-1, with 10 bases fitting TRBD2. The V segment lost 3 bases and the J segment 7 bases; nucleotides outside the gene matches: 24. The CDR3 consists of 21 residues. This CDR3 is CASSFRRSGLWLAGDRNEQFF. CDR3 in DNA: TGTGCCAGCAGTTTTCGAAGGTCAGGGCTTTGGCTAGCGGGAGATAGGAATGAGCAGTTCTTC.

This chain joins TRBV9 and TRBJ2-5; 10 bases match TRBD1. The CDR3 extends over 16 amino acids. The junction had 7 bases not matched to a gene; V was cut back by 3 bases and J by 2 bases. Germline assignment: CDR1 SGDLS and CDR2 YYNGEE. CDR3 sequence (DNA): TGTGCCAGCAGCGAGACACCGGGACAGGGGCAAGAGACCCAGTACTTC. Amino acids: CASSETPGQGQETQYF.

The CDR3 region is CASSLKRGNTDTQYF. The CDR3 DNA is TGTGCCAGCAGCTTAAAGCGGGGGAACACAGATACGCAGTATTTT. This sequence joins TRBV7-9 and TRBJ2-3, with TRBD2 identical over 8 bases. Germline values: CDR1 SEHNR, CDR2 FQNEAQ (reference sequence). The CDR3 totals 15 residues. Trimming cost V 2 bases and J 2 bases; bases outside gene matches: 3. Drawing the rest from reference TRBV7-9 and TRBJ2-3, the complete variable domain is DTGVSQNPRHKITKRGQNVTFRCDPISEHNRLYWYRQTLGQGPEFLTYFQNEAQLEKSRLLSDRFSAERPKGSFSTLEIQRTEQGDSAMYLCASSLKRGNTDTQYFGPGTRLTVL.

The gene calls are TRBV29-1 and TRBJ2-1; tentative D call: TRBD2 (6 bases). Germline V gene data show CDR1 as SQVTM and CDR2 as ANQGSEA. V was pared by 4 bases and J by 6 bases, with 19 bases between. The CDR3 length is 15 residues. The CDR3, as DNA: TGCAGCGTTGGAGGTCAAGGAGGGGTACGCAATGAGCAGTTCTTC. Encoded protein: CSVGGQGGVRNEQFF.

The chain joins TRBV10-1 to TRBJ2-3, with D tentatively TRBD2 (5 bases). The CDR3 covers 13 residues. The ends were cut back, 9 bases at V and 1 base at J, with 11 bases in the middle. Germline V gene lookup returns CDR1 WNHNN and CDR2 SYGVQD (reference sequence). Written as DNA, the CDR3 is TGCGCCAGTTCACGTAGCGGCACAGATACGCAGTATTTT. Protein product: CASSRSGTDTQYF.

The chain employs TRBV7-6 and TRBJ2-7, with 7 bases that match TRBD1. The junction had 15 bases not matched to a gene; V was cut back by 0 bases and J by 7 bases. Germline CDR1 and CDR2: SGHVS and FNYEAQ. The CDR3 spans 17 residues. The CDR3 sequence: CASSLAPAWDRLGEQYF. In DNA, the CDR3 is TGTGCCAGCAGCTTAGCGCCTGCGTGGGACAGACTTGGGGAGCAGTACTTC.

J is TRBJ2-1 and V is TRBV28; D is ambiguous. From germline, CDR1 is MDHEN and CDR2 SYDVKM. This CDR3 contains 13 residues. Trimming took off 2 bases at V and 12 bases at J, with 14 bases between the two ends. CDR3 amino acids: CASSLAGPYGQFF. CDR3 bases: TGTGCCAGCAGTTTAGCTGGGCCCTATGGGCAGTTCTTC.

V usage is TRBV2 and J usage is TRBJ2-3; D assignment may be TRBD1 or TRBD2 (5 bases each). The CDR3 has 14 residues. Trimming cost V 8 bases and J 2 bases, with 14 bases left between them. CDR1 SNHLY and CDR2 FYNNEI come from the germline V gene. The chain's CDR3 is CASVRDGHTDTQYF. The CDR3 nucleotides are TGTGCCAGCGTCCGGGACGGTCACACAGATACGCAGTATTTT.

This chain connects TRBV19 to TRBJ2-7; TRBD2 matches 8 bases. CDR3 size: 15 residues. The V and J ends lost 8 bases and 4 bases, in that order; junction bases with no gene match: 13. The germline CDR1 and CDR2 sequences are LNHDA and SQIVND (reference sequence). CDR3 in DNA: TGTGCCAGTTTGTCAGGGGCGCGGGAGGTGTACGAGCAGTACTTC. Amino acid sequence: CASLSGAREVYEQYF.

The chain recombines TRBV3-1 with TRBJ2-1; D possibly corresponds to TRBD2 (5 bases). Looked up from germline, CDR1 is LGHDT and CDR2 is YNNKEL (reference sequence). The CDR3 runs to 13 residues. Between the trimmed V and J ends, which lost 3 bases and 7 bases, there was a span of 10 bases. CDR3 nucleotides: TGTGCCAGCAGCCAGACTACTAGGAATGAGCAGTTCTTC. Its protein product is CASSQTTRNEQFF.

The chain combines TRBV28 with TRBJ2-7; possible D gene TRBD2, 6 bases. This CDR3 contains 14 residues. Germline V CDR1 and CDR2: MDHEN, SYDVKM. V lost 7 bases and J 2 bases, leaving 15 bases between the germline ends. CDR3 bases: TGTGCCAGCAAATTGGGGGGTTTCGCCTACGAGCAGTACTTC. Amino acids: CASKLGGFAYEQYF.

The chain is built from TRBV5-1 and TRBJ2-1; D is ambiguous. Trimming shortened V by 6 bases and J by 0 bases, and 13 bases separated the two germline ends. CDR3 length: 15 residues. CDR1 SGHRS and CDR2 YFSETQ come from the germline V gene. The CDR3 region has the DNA TGCGCCAGCATCAGTAGTCTCGGCTCCTACAATGAGCAGTTCTTC. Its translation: CASISSLGSYNEQFF.

The CDR3 sequence is CAWSVGRSYTF. CDR3 DNA: TGTGCCTGGAGTGTTGGTAGGAGCTACACCTTC. The chain employs TRBV30 and TRBJ1-2; D unclear. The CDR3 spans 11 residues. Germline V gives CDR1 GTSNPN, CDR2 SVGIG (reference sequence). Trimming took off 0 bases at V and 9 bases at J, with 8 bases between the two ends.

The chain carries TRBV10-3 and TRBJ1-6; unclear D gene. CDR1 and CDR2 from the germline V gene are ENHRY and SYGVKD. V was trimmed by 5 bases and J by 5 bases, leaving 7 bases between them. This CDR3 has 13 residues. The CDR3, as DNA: TGTGCCATCAGTCCTGATAATAATTCACCCCTCCACTTT. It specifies CAISPDNNSPLHF.

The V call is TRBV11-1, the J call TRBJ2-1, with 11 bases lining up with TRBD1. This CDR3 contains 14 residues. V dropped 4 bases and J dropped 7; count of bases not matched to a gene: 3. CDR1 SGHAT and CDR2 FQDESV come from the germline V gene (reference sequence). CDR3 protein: CASSSDRGLNEQFF. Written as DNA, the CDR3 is TGTGCCAGCAGCTCGGACAGGGGGCTGAATGAGCAGTTCTTC.

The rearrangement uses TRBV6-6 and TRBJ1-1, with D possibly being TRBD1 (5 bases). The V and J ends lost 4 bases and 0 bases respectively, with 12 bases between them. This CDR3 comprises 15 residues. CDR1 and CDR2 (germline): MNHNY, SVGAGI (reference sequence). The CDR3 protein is CASSSLDSVNTEAFF. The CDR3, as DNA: TGTGCCAGCAGTTCCCTAGACAGTGTGAACACTGAAGCTTTCTTT.

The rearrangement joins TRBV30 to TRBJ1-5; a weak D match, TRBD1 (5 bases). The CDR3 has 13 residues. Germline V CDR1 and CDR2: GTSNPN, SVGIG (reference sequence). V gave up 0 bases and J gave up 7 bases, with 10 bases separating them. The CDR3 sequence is CAWSVGGLQPQHF. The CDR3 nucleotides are TGTGCCTGGAGTGTTGGGGGTCTCCAGCCCCAGCATTTT.